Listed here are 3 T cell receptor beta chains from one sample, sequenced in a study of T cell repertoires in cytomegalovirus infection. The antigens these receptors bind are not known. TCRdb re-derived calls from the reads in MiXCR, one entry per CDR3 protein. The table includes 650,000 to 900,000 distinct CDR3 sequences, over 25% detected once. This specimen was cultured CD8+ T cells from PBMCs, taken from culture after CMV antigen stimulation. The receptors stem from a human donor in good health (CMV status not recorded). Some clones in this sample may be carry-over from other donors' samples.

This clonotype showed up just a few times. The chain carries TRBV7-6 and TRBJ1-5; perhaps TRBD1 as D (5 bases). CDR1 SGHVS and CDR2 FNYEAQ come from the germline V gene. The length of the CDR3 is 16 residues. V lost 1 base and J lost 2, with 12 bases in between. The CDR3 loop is CASSLGTGTGNQPQHF. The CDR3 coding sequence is TGTGCCAGCAGCTTAGGTACAGGAACGGGCAATCAGCCCCAGCATTTT.

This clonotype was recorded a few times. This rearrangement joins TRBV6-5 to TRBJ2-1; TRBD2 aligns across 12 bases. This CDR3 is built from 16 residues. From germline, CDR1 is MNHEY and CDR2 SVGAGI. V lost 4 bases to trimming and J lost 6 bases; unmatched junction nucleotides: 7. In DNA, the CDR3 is TGTGCCAGCAGTTGGACTGCTAGCGGGGGGGCCAATGAGCAGTTCTTC. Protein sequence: CASSWTASGGANEQFF.

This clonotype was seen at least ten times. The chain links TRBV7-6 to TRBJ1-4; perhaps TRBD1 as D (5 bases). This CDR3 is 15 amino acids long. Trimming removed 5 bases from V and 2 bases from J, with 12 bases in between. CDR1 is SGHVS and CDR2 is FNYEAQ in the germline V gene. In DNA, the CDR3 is TGTGCCAGCAGCCCCTTTGCAGGGACTAATGAAAAACTGTTTTTT. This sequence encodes CASSPFAGTNEKLFF.